Below, 26 T cell receptor beta chains from the same sample are listed, as sequenced in a study of T cell repertoires in cytomegalovirus infection. TCRdb reprocessed the reads via MiXCR and lists one record per CDR3 protein. The sample holds roughly 170,000 distinct CDR3 sequences, less than 25% seen once. Antigen specificity for these receptors is unknown. The sequenced sample was CD8+ T cells from cultured PBMCs, obtained from culture after CMV antigen stimulation. These receptors were taken from a human donor in good health (CMV status not recorded). Some clones in this sample may be carry-over from other donors' samples.

The rearrangement links TRBV4-3 to TRBJ2-3, with D unresolved. Germline V gene data show CDR1 as LGHNA and CDR2 as YSLEER. Trimming pared 3 bases from V and 6 bases from J, leaving 10 bases between. The CDR3 runs 13 residues. CDR3 coding DNA: TGCGCCAGCAGCCAGGAGTTCGGGGATACGCAGTATTTT. Encoded protein: CASSQEFGDTQYF.

This clonotype was observed a few times. The rearrangement joins TRBV12-3 or TRBV12-4 to TRBJ2-1; the D is unclear. The CDR3 has 14 amino acids. V was shortened by 3 bases and J by 0 bases, with 6 bases between the two germline ends. This CDR3 is CASSFGSSYNEQFF. The CDR3, as DNA: TGTGCCAGCAGTTTTGGCAGCTCCTACAATGAGCAGTTCTTC.

In nucleotides, the CDR3 is TGCAGCGTCTACACCGGGGAGCTGTTTTTT. It specifies CSVYTGELFF. The chain couples TRBV29-1 to TRBJ2-2; D is uncertain. This CDR3 has 10 amino acids. V lost 6 bases and J 3 bases, leaving 2 bases between the germline ends. Looked up from germline, CDR1 is SQVTM and CDR2 is ANQGSEA.

The CDR3 DNA is TGTGCCACCAGCAGAGAGATATTGGTCGGGGGGCCACCCGAGACCCAGTACTTC. Its translation: CATSREILVGGPPETQYF. The chain uses TRBV15 and TRBJ2-5, with D possibly TRBD2 on 7 matching bases. The CDR3 has 18 residues. V lost 0 bases to trimming and J lost 5 bases, with 22 bases between them. The germline CDR1 and CDR2 sequences are LNHNV and YYDKDF (reference sequence). The complete variable domain, with remaining parts taken from reference TRBV15 and TRBJ2-5, reads DAMVIQNPRYQVTQFGKPVTLSCSQTLNHNVMYWYQQKSSQAPKLLFHYYDKDFNNEADTPDNFQSRRPNTSFCFLDIRSPGLGDTAMYLCATSREILVGGPPETQYFGPGTRLLVL.

The sample holds a few counts of this clonotype. The chain recombines TRBV7-8 with TRBJ2-5; maybe TRBD1 (6 bases). V was pared by 4 bases and J by 4 bases, with 16 bases between. From germline, CDR1 is SGHVS and CDR2 FQNEAQ. This CDR3 has 15 amino acids. CDR3 sequence (DNA): TGTGCCAGCAGCTCAAAACAGGGCGACCCAGAGACCCAGTACTTC. Residues: CASSSKQGDPETQYF.

The chain joins TRBV7-2 to TRBJ1-3; 10 nucleotides line up with TRBD1. Losses at the gene ends were 1 base for V and 0 bases for J; bases not matched to a gene: 6. There are 18 residues in the CDR3. The germline V gene has CDR1 SGHTA and CDR2 FQGNSA. In nucleotides, the CDR3 is TGTGCCAGCAGCTTAGATCTGAGACAGGGGGCCTCTGGAAACACCATATATTTT. Translating gives CASSLDLRQGASGNTIYF. Together with reference TRBV7-2 and TRBJ1-3, the CDR3 gives the full variable domain: GAGVSQSPSNKVTEKGKDVELRCDPISGHTALYWYRQSLGQGLEFLIYFQGNSAPDKSGLPSDRFSAERTGGSVSTLTIQRTQQEDSAVYLCASSLDLRQGASGNTIYFGEGSWLTVV.

The chain is built from TRBV5-6 and TRBJ1-2, with D perhaps TRBD1 (5 bases). The CDR3 covers 14 residues. V shed 5 bases and J shed 4 bases, with 15 bases lying between them. Germline loops: CDR1 SGHDT, CDR2 YYEEEE. CDR3 loop: CASRWGRHIYGYTF. CDR3 in DNA: TGTGCCAGCAGGTGGGGACGACACATCTATGGCTACACCTTC. The full variable domain, rest sourced from reference TRBV5-6 and TRBJ1-2, is DAGVTQSPTHLIKTRGQQVTLRCSPKSGHDTVSWYQQALGQGPQFIFQYYEEEERQRGNFPDRFSGHQFPNYSSELNVNALLLGDSALYLCASRWGRHIYGYTFGSGTRLTVV.

This clonotype has only a few counts. This chain joins TRBV4-2 and TRBJ1-2; no clear D. The ends were cut back, 0 bases at V and 4 bases at J, with 21 bases in the middle. Germline V gene sequence: CDR1 LGHNA, CDR2 YNFKEQ. The CDR3 totals 18 residues. CDR3: CASSQDREILAPIYGYTF. The CDR3 DNA reads as TGTGCCAGCAGCCAAGATCGTGAGATCCTCGCCCCAATCTATGGCTACACCTTC.

This clonotype was seen a handful of times. CDR3 in amino acids: CASSLDLSSYNEQFF. Here the CDR3 DNA reads TGTGCCAGCAGTTTGGACTTGAGCTCCTACAATGAGCAGTTCTTC. The chain combines TRBV6-5 with TRBJ2-1, with a possible D match to TRBD2 (5 bases). Trimming pared 4 bases from V and 0 bases from J, leaving 10 bases between. The CDR3 loop spans 15 amino acids. Germline V CDR1 and CDR2: MNHEY, SVGAGI.

This clonotype was picked up a small number of times. This chain links TRBV7-8 with TRBJ2-3; D is ambiguous. The CDR3 extends over 12 amino acids. The germline V gene has CDR1 SGHVS and CDR2 FQNEAQ. V dropped 5 bases and J dropped 2 bases, with 5 bases sitting between them. Written as DNA, the CDR3 is TGTGCCAGCAGCAACTACACAGATACGCAGTATTTT. Its protein product is CASSNYTDTQYF.

This clonotype has a handful of counts. The genes are TRBV27 and TRBJ1-2; D gene uncertain. CDR1 and CDR2 from the germline V gene are MNHEY and SMNVEV (reference sequence). The V end lost 2 bases, the J end lost 6 bases, and 10 bases lay between the germline ends. The CDR3 has 13 amino acids. The CDR3 region is CASSLDASHGYTF. Here the CDR3 DNA reads TGTGCCAGCAGTTTAGACGCATCGCATGGCTACACCTTC.

The chain couples TRBV7-9 to TRBJ2-2; 7 bases align to TRBD1. V gave up 5 bases and J gave up 3 bases; unmatched junction bases: 9. The CDR3 runs 16 residues. Looked up from germline, CDR1 is SEHNR and CDR2 is FQNEAQ (reference sequence). The CDR3 coding sequence is TGTGCCAGCAGCCTCCTAACAGGGGCGGACACCGGGGAGCTGTTTTTT. Translation: CASSLLTGADTGELFF.

This clonotype was recorded once. At one of its ends the junction is not consistent with the germline gene, which may arise from a read error. V and J are TRBV7-8 and TRBJ2-3; 9 positions match TRBD2. Germline V CDR1 and CDR2: SGHVS, FQNEAQ. This CDR3 spans 15 amino acids. CDR3 coding DNA: TGTGCCAGCAGCTTACTAGCGGGGCGCACAGATACGCAGTCTTTT. Translation: CASSLLAGRTDTQSF.

The rearrangement joins TRBV7-2 to TRBJ1-1; perhaps TRBD1 as D (5 bases). This CDR3 has 17 residues. V lost 3 bases to trimming and J lost 0 bases, with 17 bases between them. Germline V gives CDR1 SGHTA, CDR2 FQGNSA. This chain's CDR3 is CASSFRQPGGMNTEAFF. The DNA for the CDR3 is TGTGCCAGCAGCTTCCGACAGCCTGGTGGTATGAACACTGAAGCTTTCTTT.

This clonotype was observed at least ten times. V usage is TRBV7-8 and J usage is TRBJ2-2; 7 positions agree with TRBD2. CDR1 and CDR2 from the germline V gene are SGHVS and FQNEAQ. This CDR3 is built from 16 residues. Trimming took 6 bases from V and 1 from J; bases not matched to a gene: 8. The CDR3 nucleotides read TGTGCCAGCAGTCCTCGCCAGCGGGGGAACACCGGGGAGCTGTTTTTT. Protein: CASSPRQRGNTGELFF.

This clonotype was seen once. The chain combines TRBV7-2 with TRBJ2-7; D call uncertain. The CDR3 has 13 residues. With 5 bases removed from V and 4 bases from J, the gap between germline ends came to 12 bases. CDR1 is SGHTA and CDR2 is FQGNSA in the germline V gene. The CDR3 here is CASSLAEFYEQYF. In nucleotides, the CDR3 is TGTGCCAGCAGCCTCGCTGAGTTTTACGAGCAGTACTTC.

The chain combines TRBV7-8 with TRBJ1-5; no clear D gene. Germline values: CDR1 SGHVS, CDR2 FQNEAQ. The CDR3 is 13 residues long. Trimming took off 5 bases at V and 4 bases at J, with 9 bases between the two ends. Written as DNA, the CDR3 is TGTGCCAGCAGCCAATCCACGAATCAGCCCCAGCATTTT. Translation gives CASSQSTNQPQHF.

This clonotype has a handful of counts. V gene TRBV7-3 combines with J gene TRBJ1-1, with D perhaps matching TRBD1 (6 bases). CDR3 length equals 14 residues. V was trimmed by 10 bases and J by 0 bases, leaving 15 bases between them. In germline, CDR1 is SGHTA, CDR2 FQGTGA. The CDR3 region is CATRGRGVNTEAFF. As DNA, the CDR3 is TGTGCCACCCGGGGCAGGGGAGTGAACACTGAAGCTTTCTTT.

This clonotype turned up a few times. The J gene is TRBJ2-5, the V gene TRBV10-3; tentatively, D is TRBD2 (6 bases). The CDR3 has 17 amino acids. Germline V lookup: CDR1 ENHRY, CDR2 SYGVKD. Between the trimmed V and J ends, which lost 0 bases and 3 bases, there was a span of 17 bases. CDR3: CAISESIESSEEETQYF. The CDR3 DNA reads as TGTGCCATCAGTGAGTCGATTGAATCTAGCGAGGAAGAGACCCAGTACTTC.

V gene TRBV6-1 combines with J gene TRBJ1-1; D might be TRBD1 (6 bases). Germline lookup yields CDR1 MNHNS and CDR2 SASEGT. The CDR3 loop spans 15 amino acids. V was shortened by 2 bases and J by 3 bases, with 13 bases between the two germline ends. The CDR3 sequence: CASSERGWGHTEAFF. The CDR3 region has the DNA TGTGCCAGCAGTGAACGGGGGTGGGGGCACACTGAAGCTTTCTTT.

Only a few counts were recorded for this clonotype. The genes are TRBV7-6 and TRBJ1-4; D might be TRBD1 (5 bases). There are 14 residues in the CDR3. CDR1 and CDR2 from the germline V gene are SGHVS and FNYEAQ. V lost 5 bases, J lost 4 bases, and 11 bases lay in between. CDR3 DNA: TGTGCCAGCAGCCAGAGGGGTCTTAATGAAAAACTGTTTTTT. Protein product: CASSQRGLNEKLFF.

The rearrangement uses TRBV27 and TRBJ1-6; TRBD1 agrees at 7 bases. This CDR3 contains 16 residues. After removal of 6 bases from V and 0 bases from J, the junction contained 5 bases not matched to a gene. The germline V gene encodes CDR1 MNHEY and CDR2 SMNVEV (reference sequence). The CDR3 is CASRGQPSSYNSPLHF. The CDR3 DNA sequence: TGTGCCAGCAGGGGACAGCCCAGCTCCTATAATTCACCCCTCCACTTT.

This clonotype was detected only a few times. This sequence joins TRBV7-2 and TRBJ2-3, with TRBD2 identical over 10 bases. The CDR3 spans 17 residues. CDR1 and CDR2 from the germline V gene are SGHTA and FQGNSA. V dropped 3 bases and J dropped 1; count of bases not matched to a gene: 7. The CDR3 DNA reads TGTGCCAGCAGCTTTAAAGCGGGGGGGCGGGGCACAGATACGCAGTATTTT. This translates into CASSFKAGGRGTDTQYF. The complete variable domain, with remaining parts taken from reference TRBV7-2 and TRBJ2-3, reads GAGVSQSPSNKVTEKGKDVELRCDPISGHTALYWYRQSLGQGLEFLIYFQGNSAPDKSGLPSDRFSAERTGGSVSTLTIQRTQQEDSAVYLCASSFKAGGRGTDTQYFGPGTRLTVL.

The chain has TRBV7-8 and TRBJ2-7, with no clear D. V was cut by 1 base and J by 7 bases, with 8 bases left in between. Germline-derived CDR1 and CDR2 are SGHVS and FQNEAQ. The CDR3 length is 12 residues. This chain's CDR3 is CASSLGPREQYF. The CDR3 DNA sequence: TGTGCCAGCAGCTTAGGACCCCGGGAGCAGTACTTC.

The chain combines TRBV19 with TRBJ2-3; D possibly matches TRBD1 or TRBD2 (5 bases each). Germline-derived CDR1 and CDR2 are LNHDA and SQIVND (reference sequence). This CDR3 is built from 15 residues. The V and J ends lost 7 bases and 0 bases respectively, with 14 bases between them. CDR3 loop: CASTPLGDSTDTQYF. In DNA form, the CDR3 reads TGTGCCAGTACCCCTCTGGGGGATAGCACAGATACGCAGTATTTT.

This clonotype was observed a handful of times. The chain employs TRBV7-8 and TRBJ2-7, with D tentatively TRBD1 (6 bases). Trimming removed 2 bases from V and 2 bases from J, with 7 bases in between. In germline, CDR1 is SGHVS, CDR2 FQNEAQ. The CDR3 is made up of 13 amino acids. As DNA, the CDR3 is TGTGCCAGCAGCTTACACAGGGCCTACGAGCAGTACTTC. This sequence encodes CASSLHRAYEQYF.